Below, 15 T cell receptor beta chains from the same sample are listed, as sequenced in a study of cytomegalovirus exposure and HLA in healthy donors (dated by TCRdb to 2016 to 2017). Library creation used the immunoSEQ multiplex PCR assay. The multiplex PCR relied on a mix of 60 forward primers for TCR Vbeta segments and 13 reverse primers for TCR Jbeta segments. TCRdb took over this immuneACCESS table, retaining in-frame rearrangements with V and J assigned. Such tables are incomplete; in checked studies, under half of the missing clones stem from an unresolved V gene, and the remainder is unexplained. Here the sample has around 92,000 clones; 65% to 75% occur a single time. The ten largest account for around an eighth of the sample. Specimen: PBMCs. The receptors here all came from a woman in her 70s in good health and CMV-seropositive.

This clone was detected only once. The chain joins TRBV27 to TRBJ2-3, with 11 positions matching TRBD2. Germline CDR1 MNHEY, CDR2 SMNVEV (reference sequence). Trimming at V came to 7 bases and at J to 2 bases, leaving 5 bases not matched to a gene. The CDR3 contains 15 residues. This CDR3 reads CASTFSGRDTDTQYF. In nucleotides, the CDR3 is TGTGCCAGCACCTTTAGCGGGAGGGACACAGATACGCAGTATTTT.

The chain recombines TRBV10-2 with TRBJ2-2; no firm D call. V shed 10 bases and J shed 4 bases, with 10 bases lying between them. This CDR3 is 12 amino acids long. Germline loops: CDR1 WSHSY, CDR2 SAAADI. The CDR3 is CATLRSTGELFF. CDR3 coding DNA: TGCGCCACTTTACGGTCCACCGGGGAGCTGTTTTTT.

This clone was found a few times. V and J are TRBV6-6 and TRBJ1-6; a possible D gene is TRBD1 (5 bases). Per germline, CDR1 MNHNY and CDR2 SVGAGI (reference sequence). Deletions cut 6 bases from V and 5 bases from J, with 14 bases between. The CDR3 has 15 residues. The CDR3 sequence: CASRPPRGDNSPLHF. DNA of the CDR3: TGTGCCAGCAGACCCCCCCGGGGGGATAATTCACCCCTCCACTTT.

This clone was counted between two and nine times. This sequence joins TRBV7-3 and TRBJ1-2; 8 positions agree with TRBD1. From germline, CDR1 is SGHTA and CDR2 FQGTGA. The CDR3 spans 15 residues. V lost 5 bases to trimming and J lost 4 bases; unmatched junction nucleotides: 9. CDR3 residues: CASSQSGGVPYGYTF. The CDR3 DNA follows: TGTGCCAGCAGCCAGTCAGGGGGCGTCCCCTATGGCTACACCTTC.

This chain connects TRBV30 to TRBJ1-5, with TRBD1 matching over 8 bases. Trimming took 4 bases from V and 2 from J; bases not matched to a gene: 7. Germline V gives CDR1 GTSNPN, CDR2 SVGIG (reference sequence). The CDR3 sequence is 15 residues long. The DNA of the CDR3 is TGTGCCTGGACCTCAGGGGGCTTTCGCAATCAGCCCCAGCATTTT. Amino acid sequence: CAWTSGGFRNQPQHF.

J is TRBJ2-7 and V is TRBV28, with D perhaps TRBD2 (5 bases). Trimming cost V 7 bases and J 1 base, with 11 bases left between them. The CDR3 has 13 amino acids. The germline V gene encodes CDR1 MDHEN and CDR2 SYDVKM. The CDR3: CASKNGGSYEQYF. CDR3 nucleotides: TGTGCCAGCAAAAACGGCGGGTCCTACGAGCAGTACTTC.

J is TRBJ2-7 and V is TRBV30; no clear D. The germline CDR1 and CDR2 sequences are GTSNPN and SVGIG (reference sequence). With 3 bases removed from V and 2 bases from J, the gap between germline ends came to 8 bases. This CDR3 comprises 12 residues. The CDR3 DNA follows: TGTGCCTGGAGCGACTTTGCCTACGAGCAGTACTTC. This codes for CAWSDFAYEQYF.

The J gene is TRBJ2-7, the V gene TRBV5-1; 10 positions agree with TRBD1. CDR1 is SGHRS and CDR2 is YFSETQ in the germline V gene. The trim removed 6 bases at V and 4 bases at J, leaving 22 bases unmatched. The CDR3 totals 19 residues. CDR3 amino acids: CASTVSPPPSTGGNYEQYF. DNA of the CDR3: TGCGCCAGCACCGTGTCCCCTCCCCCGTCGACAGGGGGCAATTACGAGCAGTACTTC.

With respect to this clone: The junction does not match germline at one end; this may be a read error. The chain links TRBV27 to TRBJ2-7; 7 nucleotides line up with TRBD2. Germline CDR1 reads MNHEY; CDR2 reads SMNVEV (reference sequence). This CDR3 contains 14 residues. CDR3 residues: CASSSVREGYERYF. The CDR3 DNA reads as TGTGCCAGCAGCTCCGTTAGGGAGGGCTACGAGCGGTACTTC.

V usage is TRBV5-1 and J usage is TRBJ2-7, with D unclear. Germline CDR1 SGHRS, CDR2 YFSETQ. Trimming shortened V by 1 base and J by 1 base, and 9 bases separated the two germline ends. CDR3 length: 14 residues. DNA of the CDR3: TGCGCCAGCAGCTTGAGGCAGGCTTCCTACGAGCAGTACTTC. Translation gives CASSLRQASYEQYF.

The rearrangement joins TRBV28 to TRBJ1-2; D possibly corresponds to TRBD1 (5 bases). This CDR3 has 12 residues. In germline, CDR1 is MDHEN, CDR2 SYDVKM. V was cut by 7 bases and J by 13 bases, with 19 bases left in between. DNA of the CDR3: TGTGCCAGCACCCTGACAGCCACGAGGCCCACCTTC. It encodes CASTLTATRPTF.

The chain has TRBV2 and TRBJ1-1, with 9 positions matching TRBD1. Trimming took 5 bases from V and 1 from J; bases not matched to a gene: 2. There are 14 residues in the CDR3. The V gene's germline CDR1 is SNHLY and CDR2 FYNNEI. The CDR3 coding sequence is TGTGCCAGCAGTCTGGGACAGGGGAACACTGAAGCTTTCTTT. Its protein is CASSLGQGNTEAFF.

The chain is built from TRBV28 and TRBJ1-1; D remains ambiguous. Germline lookup yields CDR1 MDHEN and CDR2 SYDVKM. V was trimmed by 8 bases and J by 1 base, leaving 11 bases between them. The CDR3 runs to 13 residues. The CDR3 loop is CASRRRGNTEAFF. CDR3 nucleotide sequence: TGTGCCAGCCGGAGGCGGGGGAACACTGAAGCTTTCTTT. Filled out from reference TRBV28 and TRBJ1-1, the complete variable domain reads DVKVTQSSRYLVKRTGEKVFLECVQDMDHENMFWYRQDPGLGLRLIYFSYDVKMKEKGDIPEGYSVSREKKERFSLILESASTNQTSMYLCASRRRGNTEAFFGQGTRLTVV.

The V gene is TRBV4-1, the J gene TRBJ1-2; 7 nucleotides line up with TRBD1. This CDR3 has 16 amino acids. CDR1 is MGHRA, CDR2 YSYEKL, per germline. V lost 3 bases to trimming and J lost 4 bases; unmatched junction nucleotides: 11. The CDR3 reads CASSQSAGTDSYGYTF. The CDR3 region has the DNA TGCGCCAGCAGCCAGAGCGCCGGGACAGACAGCTATGGCTACACCTTC.

The chain carries TRBV7-9 and TRBJ2-5; D ambiguous. This CDR3 is 15 amino acids long. V lost 3 bases and J 1 base, leaving 12 bases between the germline ends. Germline lookup yields CDR1 SEHNR and CDR2 FQNEAQ (reference sequence). CDR3 DNA: TGTGCCAGCAGCTTTCTTACCAGGCGCCAAGAGACCCAGTACTTC. Translation gives CASSFLTRRQETQYF.